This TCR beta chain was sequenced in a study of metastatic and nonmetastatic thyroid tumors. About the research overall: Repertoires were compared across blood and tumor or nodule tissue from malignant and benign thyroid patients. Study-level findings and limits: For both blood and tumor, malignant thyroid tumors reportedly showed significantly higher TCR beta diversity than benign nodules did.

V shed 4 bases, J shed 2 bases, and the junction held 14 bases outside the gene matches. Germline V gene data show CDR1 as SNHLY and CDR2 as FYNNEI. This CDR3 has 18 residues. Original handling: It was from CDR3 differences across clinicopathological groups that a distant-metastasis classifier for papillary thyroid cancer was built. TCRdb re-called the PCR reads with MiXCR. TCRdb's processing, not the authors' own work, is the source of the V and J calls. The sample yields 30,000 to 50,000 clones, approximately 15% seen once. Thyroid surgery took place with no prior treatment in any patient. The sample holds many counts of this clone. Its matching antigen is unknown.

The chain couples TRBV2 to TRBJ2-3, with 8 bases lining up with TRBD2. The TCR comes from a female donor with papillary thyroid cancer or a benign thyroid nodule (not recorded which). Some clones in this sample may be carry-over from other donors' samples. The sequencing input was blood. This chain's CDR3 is CASSALFFSSGFTDTQYF. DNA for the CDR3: TGTGCCAGCAGTGCCCTCTTCTTCTCTAGCGGGTTCACAGATACGCAGTATTTT.